Below, 32 T cell receptor beta chains from the same sample are listed, as sequenced in a study of cytomegalovirus exposure and HLA in healthy donors. Both 60 Vbeta primers and 13 Jbeta primers went into the PCR. Some clones are missing from TCRdb's copy, which holds only in-frame ones; the method was immunoSEQ multiplex PCR. The data contain 100,000 to 150,000 clones, about two thirds of them singletons. Material: PBMCs. The receptors shown here come from a woman aged 60-75 years in good health and CMV-seropositive.

This clone was detected a few times. V usage is TRBV7-9 and J usage is TRBJ2-5; 11 bases fit TRBD2. Germline-derived CDR1 and CDR2 are SEHNR and FQNEAQ (reference sequence). Losses at the gene ends were 5 bases for V and 4 bases for J; bases not matched to a gene: 6. This CDR3 comprises 15 residues. CDR3 nucleotide sequence: TGTGCCAGCAGCCCTGGACTAGCGGGCGGAGAGACCCAGTACTTC. Its translation is CASSPGLAGGETQYF.

The V and J genes are TRBV11-3 and TRBJ1-1, with D possibly TRBD1 on 5 matching bases. CDR3 length: 13 amino acids. The ends were cut back, 2 bases at V and 2 bases at J, with 6 bases in the middle. Looked up from germline, CDR1 is SGHNT and CDR2 is YENEEA. The CDR3 sequence is CASSLQGNTEAFF. CDR3 nucleotides: TGTGCCAGCAGCTTACAGGGTAACACTGAAGCTTTCTTT.

The CDR3 reads CASRGQGGTEAFF. CDR3 bases: TGCGCCAGCCGGGGACAGGGTGGCACTGAAGCTTTCTTT. The chain combines TRBV5-1 with TRBJ1-1; 9 nucleotides agree with TRBD1. Germline V gene sequence: CDR1 SGHRS, CDR2 YFSETQ. V gave up 7 bases and J gave up 4 bases; unmatched junction bases: 5. This CDR3 region has 13 residues.

This rearrangement joins TRBV6-6 to TRBJ2-3, with TRBD1 identical over 7 bases. V lost 5 bases, J lost 2 bases, and 7 bases stayed unmatched. The CDR3 is 15 amino acids. The germline gives CDR1 MNHNY, CDR2 SVGAGI (reference sequence). CDR3 sequence: CASSNTGAYTDTQYF. CDR3 coding DNA: TGTGCCAGCAGTAACACAGGGGCCTACACAGATACGCAGTATTTT.

The table lists this clone with a few counts. This chain links TRBV5-1 with TRBJ2-5, with D possibly being TRBD1 (5 bases). The V gene's germline CDR1 is SGHRS and CDR2 YFSETQ. The CDR3 is 15 amino acids. V dropped 1 base and J dropped 1 base, with 11 bases sitting between them. The CDR3 region has the DNA TGCGCCAGCAGCTTGCCCGGACACCCCCAAGAGACCCAGTACTTC. Translation: CASSLPGHPQETQYF.

The chain is built from TRBV7-8 and TRBJ1-1, with 8 bases that match TRBD1. V lost 1 base, J lost 1 base, and 5 bases stayed unmatched. This CDR3 spans 16 amino acids. The V gene's germline CDR1 is SGHVS and CDR2 FQNEAQ. The CDR3 DNA reads as TGTGCCAGCAGCTTAGTCAGGGACAGGAAGAACACTGAAGCTTTCTTT. This sequence encodes CASSLVRDRKNTEAFF.

V and J are TRBV5-1 and TRBJ2-1; 10 bases are shared with TRBD2. V shed 0 bases and J 5 bases; nucleotides not matched to a gene: 5. This CDR3 has 16 amino acids. Germline V gene lookup returns CDR1 SGHRS and CDR2 YFSETQ. The CDR3 nucleotides are TGCGCCAGCAGCTTGGAACCAGCGGGGGGGAACAATGAGCAGTTCTTC. The encoded protein is CASSLEPAGGNNEQFF.

The chain carries TRBV28 and TRBJ1-5, with TRBD1 identical over 10 bases. Trimming removed 6 bases from V and 7 bases from J; junction bases left unmatched: 3. The germline gives CDR1 MDHEN, CDR2 SYDVKM. The CDR3 has 13 amino acids. This CDR3 is CASSRTGGQPQHF. The CDR3 DNA reads TGTGCCAGCAGCAGGACAGGGGGGCAGCCCCAGCATTTT.

The chain employs TRBV6-5 and TRBJ1-1; D call uncertain. The CDR3 loop spans 13 amino acids. Germline CDR1 and CDR2: MNHEY and SVGAGI. Trimming took 7 bases from V and 4 from J, leaving 13 bases between them. The DNA for the CDR3 is TGTGCCAGCACAACTAGACCGGGCACTGAAGCTTTCTTT. This gives the protein CASTTRPGTEAFF.

The chain carries TRBV19 and TRBJ1-6; 7 nucleotides match TRBD1. V lost 3 bases, J lost 9 bases, and 11 bases stayed unmatched. The CDR3 totals 16 residues. CDR1 and CDR2 (germline): LNHDA, SQIVND (reference sequence). The DNA of the CDR3 is TGTGCCAGTAGTATCGGTAGAGGGGGCGCTAGTTCACCCCTCCACTTT. Translation: CASSIGRGGASSPLHF.

About this clone: This may be a read error, as it is one base from a much larger clone. V usage is TRBV2 and J usage is TRBJ2-7; 11 bases are a match to TRBD1. From germline, CDR1 is SNHLY and CDR2 FYNNEI. The CDR3 is 13 residues long. V lost 6 bases and J lost 6; bases outside the gene matches: 4. CDR3 nucleotides: TGTGCCAGCAGGTCCGGGACAGGGGGCGAGCAGTACTTC. Translating it yields CASRSGTGGEQYF.

V is TRBV2 and J is TRBJ2-7, with TRBD1 as a possible D gene (6 bases). The CDR3 spans 14 residues. V lost 7 bases to trimming and J lost 2 bases, with 15 bases between them. The V gene's germline CDR1 is SNHLY and CDR2 FYNNEI. The CDR3 coding sequence is TGTGCCAGCACCGAGGGGGTAGGTCCCTACGAGCAGTACTTC. This encodes CASTEGVGPYEQYF.

J is TRBJ1-1 and V is TRBV18; D call uncertain. Looked up from germline, CDR1 is KGHSH and CDR2 is LQKENI. CDR3 length equals 15 residues. Trimming left V 0 bases short and J 1 base short, with 9 bases between. CDR3 in DNA: TGTGCCAGCTCACCACCGGGAGGAGAGAACACTGAAGCTTTCTTT. It encodes CASSPPGGENTEAFF.

The chain couples TRBV6-1 to TRBJ2-3; 9 nucleotides match TRBD2. Per the germline V gene, CDR1 is MNHNS and CDR2 is SASEGT. Germline trimming cut 8 bases from V and 3 bases from J; bases unmatched to any gene: 9. This CDR3 has 15 amino acids. Here the CDR3 DNA reads TGTGCCAGCTTGAAGTATCTAGCGGGGACAGATACGCAGTATTTT. This codes for CASLKYLAGTDTQYF.

The V gene is TRBV13, the J gene TRBJ1-2; D is undetermined. Between the trimmed V and J ends, which lost 5 bases and 6 bases, there was a span of 13 bases. CDR3 length: 13 amino acids. Germline V gene data show CDR1 as PRHDT and CDR2 as FYEKMQ (reference sequence). CDR3 nucleotides: TGTGCCAGCAGCCAAAATGGGGAGAATGGCTACACCTTC. This translates into CASSQNGENGYTF. The variable domain in full, with the rest retrieved from reference TRBV13 and TRBJ1-2, is AAGVIQSPRHLIKEKRETATLKCYPIPRHDTVYWYQQGPGQDPQFLISFYEKMQSDKGSIPDRFSAQQFSDYHSELNMSSLELGDSALYFCASSQNGENGYTFGSGTRLTVV.

The chain links TRBV6-1 to TRBJ1-5, with TRBD1 matching over 7 bases. Germline CDR1 and CDR2: MNHNS and SASEGT. Trimming at V came to 6 bases and at J to 3 bases, leaving 5 bases not matched to a gene. There are 14 residues in the CDR3. Here the CDR3 reads CASRRTGFNQPQHF. In nucleotides, the CDR3 is TGTGCCAGCAGGAGGACAGGTTTCAATCAGCCCCAGCATTTT.

This clone appeared once. V is TRBV23-1 and J is TRBJ2-5, with 11 bases that match TRBD1. TRBV23-1 is an ORF, with its function uncertain. This CDR3 region has 18 residues. V lost 6 bases and J lost 4; bases outside the gene matches: 16. CDR3 region: CASSPGQGALRRSETQYF. In DNA form, the CDR3 reads TGCGCCAGCAGCCCCGGACAGGGGGCATTGAGAAGATCAGAGACCCAGTACTTC.

The gene calls are TRBV5-6 and TRBJ1-1, with D hard to call. The CDR3 consists of 12 residues. CDR1 is SGHDT, CDR2 YYEEEE, per germline. The V gene lost 0 bases and the J gene lost 10 bases, with 10 bases spanning the gap. Here the CDR3 DNA reads TGTGCCAGCAGCTTGGCCGGCGGAGGAGCTTTCTTT. Its protein product is CASSLAGGGAFF.

The V call is TRBV27, the J call TRBJ2-5; the D gene is possibly TRBD1 (6 bases). The germline CDR1 and CDR2 sequences are MNHEY and SMNVEV (reference sequence). CDR3 size: 15 residues. The V and J ends lost 4 bases and 2 bases respectively, with 14 bases between them. CDR3 DNA: TGTGCCAGCAGTTATACGTACAGGGCACAAGAGACCCAGTACTTC. Residues: CASSYTYRAQETQYF.

Many counts were recorded for this clone. This chain links TRBV5-6 with TRBJ2-1; perhaps TRBD2 as D (7 bases). CDR3 size: 14 residues. Germline V CDR1 and CDR2: SGHDT, YYEEEE. V was pared by 1 base and J by 8 bases, with 13 bases between. CDR3 nucleotides: TGTGCCAGCAGCTTGAGTGGGGGGGCGGATGAGCAGTTCTTC. Translated, it gives CASSLSGGADEQFF.

The rearrangement uses TRBV19 and TRBJ1-6, with a tentative D call TRBD1 (6 bases). This CDR3 comprises 16 residues. Trimming cost V 3 bases and J 7 bases, with 16 bases left between them. Germline V CDR1 and CDR2: LNHDA, SQIVND (reference sequence). The CDR3 here is CASSILGRQGNSPLHF. The CDR3 nucleotides read TGTGCCAGTAGTATTTTAGGTCGGCAGGGGAATTCACCCCTCCACTTT.

The rearrangement joins TRBV29-1 to TRBJ1-2; D possibly corresponds to TRBD1 (6 bases). The germline CDR1 and CDR2 sequences are SQVTM and ANQGSEA. This CDR3 spans 14 amino acids. The germline V and J ends were trimmed by 3 bases and 2 bases, with 13 bases remaining between them. The CDR3 coding sequence is TGCAGCGTTGACAGGGGAGGGGGAAACTATGGCTACACCTTC. It specifies CSVDRGGGNYGYTF.

This clone appeared once. The gene calls are TRBV2 and TRBJ2-2, with 7 nucleotides matching TRBD2. The length of the CDR3 is 15 residues. The germline V gene encodes CDR1 SNHLY and CDR2 FYNNEI. Trimming removed 7 bases from V and 1 base from J; junction bases left unmatched: 6. CDR3 sequence: CASTEGLLNTGELFF. The CDR3 DNA follows: TGTGCCAGCACCGAGGGACTACTGAACACCGGGGAGCTGTTTTTT.

V usage is TRBV7-3 and J usage is TRBJ1-2; TRBD1 is a possible D gene (5 bases). V shed 5 bases and J shed 3 bases, with 13 bases lying between them. The length of the CDR3 is 14 residues. Per germline, CDR1 SGHTA and CDR2 FQGTGA. This CDR3 reads CASSPRGGDYGYTF. The CDR3 DNA is TGTGCCAGCAGCCCCCGGGGAGGGGACTATGGCTACACCTTC.

This clone was observed a handful of times. In DNA form, the CDR3 reads TGTGCCAGCAGTCGGGACAACTCTGGGGCCAACGTCCTGACTTTC. Amino acid sequence: CASSRDNSGANVLTF. The genes are TRBV6-1 and TRBJ2-6; D possibly corresponds to TRBD1 (6 bases). Germline V CDR1 and CDR2: MNHNS, SASEGT. V was pared by 5 bases and J by 0 bases, with 8 bases between. CDR3 length: 15 residues.

This clone was counted between two and nine times. The junction and the germline gene differ at one end; a read error may be behind it. The V and J genes are TRBV7-9 and TRBJ1-2; tentative D call: TRBD1 (6 bases). The CDR3 length is 13 residues. CDR1 is SEHNR, CDR2 FQNEAQ, per germline (reference sequence). CDR3 region: CSSSHGQNYGYTF. The CDR3 DNA sequence: TGTTCCAGCAGCCACGGACAGAACTATGGCTACACCTTC.

V gene TRBV5-1 combines with J gene TRBJ1-6; D is perhaps TRBD1 (5 bases). This CDR3 has 14 residues. Germline values: CDR1 SGHRS, CDR2 YFSETQ. Trimming cost V 4 bases and J 7 bases, with 12 bases left between them. The CDR3 loop reads CASSGQDGNSPLHF. The CDR3 nucleotides are TGCGCCAGCAGCGGACAAGACGGGAATTCACCCCTCCACTTT.

The chain has TRBV5-1 and TRBJ1-4, with 8 bases lining up with TRBD1. Germline CDR1 SGHRS, CDR2 YFSETQ. The length of the CDR3 is 15 residues. Trimming removed 4 bases from V and 3 bases from J; junction bases left unmatched: 5. The CDR3 here is CASSPDRGSNEKLFF. The DNA for the CDR3 is TGCGCCAGCAGCCCTGACAGGGGATCTAATGAAAAACTGTTTTTT.

This chain uses TRBV5-6 with TRBJ1-1, with a weak D call TRBD1 (5 bases). The germline gives CDR1 SGHDT, CDR2 YYEEEE. V was clipped by 4 bases and J by 3 bases, with 10 bases between them. The CDR3 spans 13 residues. The DNA for the CDR3 is TGTGCCAGCAGCCTCGACAGCTACACTGAAGCTTTCTTT. Protein: CASSLDSYTEAFF.

The rearrangement links TRBV7-6 to TRBJ1-5; D ambiguous. The CDR3 totals 13 residues. Trimming stripped 2 bases from V and 3 bases from J, with 5 bases between. The germline gives CDR1 SGHVS, CDR2 FNYEAQ. The DNA for the CDR3 is TGTGCCAGCAGCTTAACAGTCAATCAGCCCCAGCATTTT. Its protein is CASSLTVNQPQHF.

The genes are TRBV9 and TRBJ2-3; 8 bases agree with TRBD2. CDR1 SGDLS and CDR2 YYNGEE come from the germline V gene. This CDR3 region has 16 residues. The junction had 5 bases not matched to a gene; V was cut back by 0 bases and J by 2 bases. CDR3 protein: CASSVGRGDPTDTQYF. CDR3 bases: TGTGCCAGCAGCGTAGGGCGGGGGGACCCCACAGATACGCAGTATTTT. Variable domain in full (rest from reference TRBV9 and TRBJ2-3): DSGVTQTPKHLITATGQRVTLRCSPRSGDLSVYWYQQSLDQGLQFLIQYYNGEERAKGNILERFSAQQFPDLHSELNLSSLELGDSALYFCASSVGRGDPTDTQYFGPGTRLTVL.

This rearrangement joins TRBV5-4 to TRBJ2-3, with TRBD2 matching over 12 bases. The germline V gene encodes CDR1 SGHNT and CDR2 YYREEE (reference sequence). The CDR3 runs 18 residues. With 3 bases clipped from V and 4 bases from J, the junction kept 12 bases outside the gene matches. CDR3 bases: TGTGCCAGCAGCTCGCCAATACTAGCGGGGGGCATCCCAGATACGCAGTATTTT. This codes for CASSSPILAGGIPDTQYF.